The present TCR beta chain was sequenced within a study of blood T cell repertoires in COVID-19. Study as a whole: Acute and convalescent COVID-19 samples came from the United States, Italy and Spain. Sources were T cells, B-cell-depleted T cells, or PBMCs; the material itself was cDNA or gDNA.

A remark on this clone: Mismatch with germline at one junction end may stem from a read error.

Per the original data handling: Amplified reference gene primers provided the basis for estimating nucleated cell counts. The protocol was immunoSEQ multiplex PCR, while the TCRdb copy is restricted to in-frame clones and leaves out a portion. The D gene and trimming were derived from the DNA, and the V and J assignments and clone size from that table. This table holds 13,000 to 15,000 clones, almost 95% found once. There are 15 residues in the CDR3. Germline V gene sequence: CDR1 SSHAT, CDR2 FNYEAQ (reference sequence). The source is a human donor with active COVID-19. The donor label of this sample is uncertain. The rearrangement joins TRBV7-7 to TRBJ2-1, with TRBD1 matching 11 bases. The sequencing input was peripheral blood. CDR3 DNA: TGTGCTAGCAGCTTCGGGACAGGGGGTGACAATGAGCAGTTCTTC. Its translation: CASSFGTGGDNEQFF.